Below, 7 T cell receptor beta chains from the same sample are listed, as sequenced in a study of graft-versus-host responses after intestinal transplantation. These TCRs are of unknown antigen specificity. Profiling relied on immunoSEQ multiplex PCR, and the TCRdb table lists in-frame clones only, not all of them. The data hold more than 85,000 clones, with around 83% observed a single time. Sequencing was performed on unstimulated CD4+ T cells sorted from spleen or lymph node cells, taken before intestinal transplant. The receptors come from a human donor who received an intestinal transplant.

A few counts support this clone. The chain couples TRBV5-1 to TRBJ1-6; 10 bases are a match to TRBD1. Germline V lookup: CDR1 SGHRS, CDR2 YFSETQ. Trimming at V came to 4 bases and at J to 6 bases, leaving 4 bases not matched to a gene. The CDR3 is made up of 15 amino acids. CDR3 region: CASSPGQGGNSPLHF. CDR3 DNA: TGCGCCAGCAGCCCTGGACAGGGGGGTAATTCACCCCTCCACTTT.

V and J are TRBV4-1 and TRBJ1-4; D perhaps matches TRBD1 (6 bases). Trimming cost V 0 bases and J 8 bases, with 13 bases left between them. Germline V lookup: CDR1 MGHRA, CDR2 YSYEKL. CDR3 length equals 15 residues. The CDR3 bases are TGCGCCAGCAGCCAAGAGCAGGGGTTCGGGGAAAAACTGTTTTTT. Translation: CASSQEQGFGEKLFF.

The chain carries TRBV4-1 and TRBJ2-1, with a possible D match to TRBD2 (5 bases). Germline CDR1 is MGHRA and CDR2 is YSYEKL. The CDR3 sequence is 15 residues long. Trimming took 2 bases from V and 6 from J, leaving 14 bases between them. The CDR3 bases are TGCGCCAGCAGCCAAAACGGAAGGGCGGGCAATGAGCAGTTCTTC. It codes for CASSQNGRAGNEQFF.

The chain couples TRBV5-1 to TRBJ2-7; TRBD2 is a possible D gene (6 bases). Germline CDR1 and CDR2: SGHRS and YFSETQ. This CDR3 region has 15 residues. Trimming cost V 0 bases and J 7 bases, with 17 bases left between them. CDR3 DNA sequence: TGCGCCAGCAGCTTGGGTGGTAGCGGAGCGCGGGAGCAGTACTTC. As protein: CASSLGGSGAREQYF.

The table lists this clone with a few counts. The J gene is TRBJ2-3, the V gene TRBV28; 11 bases match TRBD2. The CDR3 length is 14 residues. V gave up 6 bases and J gave up 14 bases; unmatched junction bases: 13. The germline CDR1 and CDR2 sequences are MDHEN and SYDVKM. CDR3 nucleotide sequence: TGTGCCAGCAGCCTCGCACTAGCGGGAGCCCACCCGTATTTT. Translating it yields CASSLALAGAHPYF.

Only a few counts were recorded for this clone. The J gene is TRBJ1-1, the V gene TRBV7-2; TRBD1 aligns across 7 bases. CDR3 length: 14 residues. The trim removed 2 bases at V and 7 bases at J, leaving 7 bases unmatched. CDR1 and CDR2 from the germline V gene are SGHTA and FQGNSA. CDR3 loop: CASSLPGQVIEAFF. CDR3 DNA: TGTGCCAGCAGCTTACCCGGACAGGTGATTGAAGCTTTCTTT. Full variable domain (rest looked up from reference TRBV7-2 and TRBJ1-1): GAGVSQSPSNKVTEKGKDVELRCDPISGHTALYWYRQSLGQGLEFLIYFQGNSAPDKSGLPSDRFSAERTGGSVSTLTIQRTQQEDSAVYLCASSLPGQVIEAFFGQGTRLTVV.

The chain recombines TRBV5-1 with TRBJ1-1; possibly TRBD1 for D (6 bases). V was shortened by 7 bases and J by 0 bases, with 22 bases between the two germline ends. Germline V gene lookup returns CDR1 SGHRS and CDR2 YFSETQ. The CDR3 sequence is 17 residues long. CDR3 sequence (DNA): TGCGCCAGCTCAACGAAGCCACAGGGAGTTTTGAACACTGAAGCTTTCTTT. This translates into CASSTKPQGVLNTEAFF.